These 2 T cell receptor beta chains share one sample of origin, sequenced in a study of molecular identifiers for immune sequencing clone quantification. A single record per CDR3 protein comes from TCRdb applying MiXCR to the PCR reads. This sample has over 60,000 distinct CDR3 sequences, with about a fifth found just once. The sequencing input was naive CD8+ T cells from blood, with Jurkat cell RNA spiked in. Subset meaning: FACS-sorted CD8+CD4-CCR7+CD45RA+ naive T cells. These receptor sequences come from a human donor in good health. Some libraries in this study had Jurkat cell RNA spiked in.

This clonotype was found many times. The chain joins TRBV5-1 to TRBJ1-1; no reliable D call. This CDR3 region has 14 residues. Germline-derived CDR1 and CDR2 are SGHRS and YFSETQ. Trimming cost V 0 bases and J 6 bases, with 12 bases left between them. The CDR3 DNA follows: TGCGCCAGCAGCTTGGGGTCCGACCTTTCTGAAGCTTTCTTT. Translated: CASSLGSDLSEAFF.

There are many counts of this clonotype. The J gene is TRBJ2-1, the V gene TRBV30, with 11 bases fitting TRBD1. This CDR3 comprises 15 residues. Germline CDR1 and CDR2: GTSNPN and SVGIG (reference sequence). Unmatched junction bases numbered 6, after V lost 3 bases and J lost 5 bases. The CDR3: CAWSRDRGAHNEQFF. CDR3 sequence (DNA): TGTGCCTGGAGCCGGGACAGGGGGGCCCACAATGAGCAGTTCTTC.